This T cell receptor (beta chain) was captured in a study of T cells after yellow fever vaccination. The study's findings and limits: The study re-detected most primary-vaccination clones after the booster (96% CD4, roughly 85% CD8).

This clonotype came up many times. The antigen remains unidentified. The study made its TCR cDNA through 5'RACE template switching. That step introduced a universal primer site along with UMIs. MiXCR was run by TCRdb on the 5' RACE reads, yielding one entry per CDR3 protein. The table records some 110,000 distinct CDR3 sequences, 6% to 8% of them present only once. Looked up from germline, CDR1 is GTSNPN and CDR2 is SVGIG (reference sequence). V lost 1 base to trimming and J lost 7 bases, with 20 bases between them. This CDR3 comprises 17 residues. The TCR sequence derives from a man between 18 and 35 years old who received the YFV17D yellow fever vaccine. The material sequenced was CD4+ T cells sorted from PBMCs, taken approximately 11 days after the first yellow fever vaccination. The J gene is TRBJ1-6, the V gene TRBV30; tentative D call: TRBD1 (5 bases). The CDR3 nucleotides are TGTGCCTGGAGTGGAGAGACCGGGGCCGATTACAATTCACCCCTCCACTTT. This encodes CAWSGETGADYNSPLHF.